This T cell receptor beta chain derives from a study of shared clonotypes between healthy human individuals (TCRdb year 2020). Context from the whole study: The cohort included a few men and a couple of women between 18 and 49 years of age. To estimate repertoire size and how much clonotype sharing occurs between individuals, the study deeply sequenced the blood TCR repertoires of roughly 5 healthy adults. Leukapheresis yielded between about 0.85 and 9 billion PBMCs per donor. Different laboratories and diverse techniques were used to prepare libraries and sequence TCR repertoires, to increase sequencing depth and limit assay-specific biases.

Using the deep immunoSEQ assay, TCR CDR3 regions were amplified from genomic DNA by multiplex PCR. Genomic DNA extracted from each cell subset was distributed evenly over all wells of several immunoSEQ 96-well plates, and each plate served as one replicate. Each replicate PCR for unsorted PBMC received roughly 300 ng genomic DNA, equal to approximately 30,000 T cell genomes. Ten immunoSEQ deep assay plates were used to sequence unsorted PBMC genomic DNA. Purified libraries were measured with a Qubit 3.0 fluorometer, size-checked on a Bioanalyzer 2100, and measured again with the KAPA Library Quantification kit. Every immunoSEQ 96-well plate was sequenced on a dedicated single-read 150-cycle Illumina NextSeq 550 flow cell. The study's processing was this. The immunoSEQ output contained only junctional sequences without quality scores, so filtering could not match that applied to full-length reads. Sequences were annotated with PyIR, a Python wrapper for IgBLAST v1.9, using IMGT germline references to assign V/J genes and CDR3. Any read was removed if the V/J assignment was weak (E-value above 1e-6), the CDR3 was missing, or the read contained stop codons, out-of-frame junctions, or ambiguous translated residues. V3J clonotypes were defined as sequences sharing an identical inferred V gene, J gene, and CDR3 amino acid sequence. To compute the percentage overlap between repertoires, the number of shared unique clonotypes was divided by the size of the smaller repertoire. Richness of each repertoire was evaluated using RTK rarefaction, the Chao1 estimator, and Recon v2.1 estimates of unobserved clonotypes. The table comes from immuneACCESS by way of TCRdb, which keeps in-frame sequences with V and J called. Part of the clones is missing from these tables; in studies checked, under half for an unresolved V gene and the rest for unknown reasons. That table furnishes V, J and clone size, whereas the DNA furnished D and trimming. Within this sample are fewer than 500,000 clones, with about 80% of them counted one time only. The ten largest clones add up to roughly an eighth of the sample.

At least ten counts were recorded for this clone. The specificity of this receptor is unknown. No base quality information exists; no much larger clone differs at one position. This sample includes further DNA sequences coding for the same CDR3. Results and caveats for the whole study, not just this receptor: The genetic and exposure-history diversity represented was limited by the small number of donors. Pairwise subsampling indicated that sequencing depth was expected to affect the degree of clonotype sharing among donors. Sampling was limited to blood, and TCR repertoires in tissue likely differ from TCR repertoires in blood.

Healthy HIV-negative adults with no recently reported acute infections or vaccinations were included as donors. Only Caucasian adults living in Nashville, Tennessee, USA were represented among the donors. For unsorted samples, tens of millions of PBMCs were counted, and genomic DNA was extracted using the QIAamp DNA Blood Mini kit. Blood was collected by leukapheresis, and PBMCs were isolated by Ficoll-Histopaque density gradient centrifugation and then cryopreserved in liquid nitrogen vapor phase. The TCR originated in a middle-aged woman in good health. Some clones in this sample may be carry-over from other donors' samples. Source material: PBMCs.

CDR3 loop: CSVVRTEGSEAFF. DNA sequence: TGCAGCGTTGTTAGGACAGAGGGCTCTGAAGCTTTCTTT. This receptor chain uses TRBV29-1 and TRBJ1-1; the D region possibly corresponds to TRBD1 (6 bases align). Taken from the germline V gene, the CDR1 and CDR2 loops are SQVTM and ANQGSEA. Including the terminal cysteine and phenylalanine, the CDR3 comprises 13 residues. The entry retains the CDR3 DNA only, 39 bases that are in frame from base 1. Trimming takes 4 bases from V and 6 bases from J, and the germline ends sit 15 bases apart.